This TCR beta chain was obtained from a study of blood T cell repertoires in COVID-19. Study as a whole: T cells, B-cell-depleted T cells, or PBMCs supplied cDNA or gDNA.

As handled by the study authors: For nucleated cells, counts were estimated from reference gene primer amplification. Data came from immunoSEQ multiplex PCR; TCRdb stores just in-frame clones and leaves some out. D and trimming come from the DNA, and the V and J calls and clone size come from that table. The sample holds 100,000 or so clones, 91% seen once. Deletions cut 1 base from V and 4 bases from J, with 5 bases between. This CDR3 has 13 residues. The sequence derives from a man aged 50-59 years with acute or convalescent COVID-19. The specimen was peripheral blood. The rearrangement uses TRBV12-3 or TRBV12-4 and TRBJ2-1, with D hard to call. The CDR3 nucleotides are TGTGCCAGCAGTTTAGTCGGGTACAATGAGCAGTTCTTC. Protein sequence: CASSLVGYNEQFF.